The clone carrying this TCR beta chain showed up just a few times. Antigen: not known. The sample comes from a study of cytomegalovirus exposure and HLA in healthy donors. Study-level background: T cells numbering around 170 million yielded 90 million to 140 million unique TCR beta sequences in an earlier analysis. Whole-study findings and limits: V- and J-gene trimming in TCR beta was tied to a missense DCLRE1C variant by an analysis performed later. TCR beta chains numbering some 160 were designated cytomegalovirus-associated.

Germline CDR1 SGHTA, CDR2 FQGNSA. V lost 5 bases, J lost 7 bases, and 5 bases stayed unmatched. The CDR3 has 13 amino acids. In the PCR, 60 Vbeta and 13 Jbeta primers were used. Some clones are missing from TCRdb's copy, which holds only in-frame ones; the method was immunoSEQ multiplex PCR. Of roughly 200,000 clones in the sample, roughly 80% are singletons; the top ten hold approximately 2.9%. The rearrangement joins TRBV7-2 to TRBJ1-2; 9 nucleotides agree with TRBD1. This clonotype originated in a female donor in good health and CMV-seronegative. Material: PBMCs. As DNA, the CDR3 is TGTGCCAGCAGCGCACAGGGGGCTGTTGGCTACACCTTC. It specifies CASSAQGAVGYTF.